The rows below give T cell receptor beta chains drawn from one sample of a study of OX40 agonist ivuxolimab in advanced cancers. Clones were sequenced by immunoSEQ multiplex PCR, and TCRdb holds only the in-frame ones, with some missing. The table records over 80,000 clones, roughly nine tenths of them present only once. The material sequenced was CD4+ or CD8+ T cells sorted from blood, taken in a trial of the OX40 agonist ivuxolimab. The receptors come from an adult with an advanced solid tumor such as melanoma, head and neck, liver or kidney cancer. The CDR3 runs from the conserved cysteine through the conserved F or W. D genes are given only for firm matches. Some rows have no size entry. The others give once, few or many, or a class for an expanded clone.

clone_size: -
j_call: TRBJ2-1
d_call: TRBD2
v_call: TRBV30
cdr3_nt: TGTGCCTGGACGGGGCGGGGGTTCAATGAGCAGTTCTTC
cdr3_aa: CAWTGRGFNEQFF

clone_size: -
j_call: TRBJ2-3
d_call: TRBD1
v_call: TRBV7-9
cdr3_nt: TGTGCCACCCTTAGGGGACAGGGAACAGATACGCAGTATTTT
cdr3_aa: CATLRGQGTDTQYF

clone_size: -
j_call: TRBJ1-2
d_call: -
v_call: TRBV14
cdr3_nt: TGTGCCAGCGGACAGAACTATGGCTACACCTTC
cdr3_aa: CASGQNYGYTF

clone_size: few
j_call: TRBJ1-1
d_call: TRBD1
v_call: TRBV6-6
cdr3_nt: TGTGCCAGCCCGGGACAGGGGAACACTGAAGCTTTCTTT
cdr3_aa: CASPGQGNTEAFF

clone_size: -
j_call: TRBJ2-1
d_call: -
v_call: TRBV11-3
cdr3_nt: TGTGCCAGCATGAATTGGGGGGAGCAGTTCTTC
cdr3_aa: CASMNWGEQFF

clone_size: -
j_call: TRBJ1-1
d_call: -
v_call: TRBV7-6
cdr3_nt: TGTGCCAGCAGCCCGCAGGGGAACACTGAAGCTTTCTTT
cdr3_aa: CASSPQGNTEAFF

clone_size: -
j_call: TRBJ1-1
d_call: -
v_call: TRBV7-8
cdr3_nt: TGTGCCAGCAGCTTAATCTGGGACACTGAAGCTTTCTTT
cdr3_aa: CASSLIWDTEAFF

clone_size: few
j_call: TRBJ1-4
d_call: TRBD1
v_call: TRBV7-9
cdr3_nt: TGTGCCAGCAGCTTTGGTTCAGGGGGGAACGAAAAACTGTTTTTT
cdr3_aa: CASSFGSGGNEKLFF

clone_size: once
j_call: TRBJ2-5
d_call: TRBD2
v_call: TRBV9
cdr3_nt: TGTGCCAGCAGCGTACTACCTAGCGGGAGTGGGGAGACCCAGTACTTC
cdr3_aa: CASSVLPSGSGETQYF

clone_size: -
j_call: TRBJ1-6
d_call: -
v_call: TRBV25-1
cdr3_nt: TGTGCCAGCAGTGAATCAGGGGCAGAAAATTCACCCCTCCACTTT
cdr3_aa: CASSESGAENSPLHF

clone_size: -
j_call: TRBJ2-3
d_call: TRBD1
v_call: TRBV27
cdr3_nt: TGTGCCAGCAGTAAAAGGGACAGGGGATTTGATACGCAGTATTTT
cdr3_aa: CASSKRDRGFDTQYF

clone_size: few
j_call: TRBJ1-1
d_call: -
v_call: TRBV25-1
cdr3_nt: TGTGCCAGTACCGACGGGGGTTTCACTGAAGCTTTCTTT
cdr3_aa: CASTDGGFTEAFF

clone_size: -
j_call: TRBJ1-6
d_call: -
v_call: TRBV7-9
cdr3_nt: TGTGCCAGCAGGAGAGAACAAATCTCTTCACCCCTCCACTTT
cdr3_aa: CASRREQISSPLHF

clone_size: -
j_call: TRBJ2-2
d_call: -
v_call: TRBV7-9
cdr3_nt: TGTGCCAGCAGCCGAGAAACCGGGGAGCTGTTTTTT
cdr3_aa: CASSRETGELFF

clone_size: -
j_call: TRBJ2-5
d_call: TRBD2
v_call: TRBV27
cdr3_nt: TGTGCCAGCAGTTTGCTGGGAGGGAGGACCCAGTACTTC
cdr3_aa: CASSLLGGRTQYF

clone_size: -
j_call: TRBJ1-1
d_call: TRBD1
v_call: TRBV6-5
cdr3_nt: TGTGCCAGCAGCCGACAGGGCACGGCTAACACTGAAGCTTTCTTT
cdr3_aa: CASSRQGTANTEAFF

clone_size: -
j_call: TRBJ2-7
d_call: TRBD2
v_call: TRBV7-8
cdr3_nt: TGTGCCAGCAGCCGTCGGACTAGCGGGCTGAGTTACGAGCAGTACTTC
cdr3_aa: CASSRRTSGLSYEQYF

clone_size: -
j_call: TRBJ1-3
d_call: -
v_call: TRBV6-1
cdr3_nt: TGTGCCATAACAGGGAGACCTGGAAACACCATATATTTT
cdr3_aa: CAITGRPGNTIYF

clone_size: -
j_call: TRBJ1-1
d_call: -
v_call: TRBV29-1
cdr3_nt: TGCAGCGTTTCCTTACAGGGCGGCACTGAAGCTTTCTTT
cdr3_aa: CSVSLQGGTEAFF

clone_size: -
j_call: TRBJ1-2
d_call: TRBD1
v_call: TRBV7-2
cdr3_nt: TGTGCCAGCAGTCCTGACGGAGGACAGGGGGCCGGGGGCTACACCTTC
cdr3_aa: CASSPDGGQGAGGYTF

clone_size: -
j_call: TRBJ1-5
d_call: -
v_call: TRBV18
cdr3_nt: TGTGCCAGCTCACCAGGGATGGACCAGCCCCAGCATTTT
cdr3_aa: CASSPGMDQPQHF

clone_size: -
j_call: TRBJ2-3
d_call: TRBD2
v_call: TRBV29-1
cdr3_nt: TGCAGCGTTGTGGCGGGAGGTTACACAGATACGCAGTATTTT
cdr3_aa: CSVVAGGYTDTQYF

clone_size: few
j_call: TRBJ1-2
d_call: -
v_call: TRBV5-1
cdr3_nt: TGCGCCAGCAGCCAACAGGGTGACTATGGCTACACCTTC
cdr3_aa: CASSQQGDYGYTF

clone_size: -
j_call: TRBJ2-3
d_call: TRBD2
v_call: TRBV2
cdr3_nt: TGTGCCAGCGGGGCGGGAGGAGATACGCAGTATTTT
cdr3_aa: CASGAGGDTQYF

clone_size: -
j_call: TRBJ1-5
d_call: TRBD1
v_call: TRBV28
cdr3_nt: TGTGCCAGCAGTTCCACAGGGGGAGGCCTGCAGCCCCAGCATTTT
cdr3_aa: CASSSTGGGLQPQHF

clone_size: -
j_call: TRBJ2-5
d_call: TRBD2
v_call: TRBV5-1
cdr3_nt: TGCGCCAGCAGCTTTACTATGACTAGCGGGACTCAAGAGACCCAGTACTTC
cdr3_aa: CASSFTMTSGTQETQYF

clone_size: -
j_call: TRBJ1-5
d_call: TRBD1
v_call: TRBV18
cdr3_nt: TGTGCCAGCTCACCGACAGGGGGTTTGTACAATCAGCCCCAGCATTTT
cdr3_aa: CASSPTGGLYNQPQHF

clone_size: -
j_call: TRBJ2-2
d_call: -
v_call: TRBV14
cdr3_nt: TGTGCCAGCAGCCCAACAAACACCGGGGAGCTGTTTTTT
cdr3_aa: CASSPTNTGELFF

clone_size: -
j_call: TRBJ1-1
d_call: -
v_call: TRBV6-5
cdr3_nt: TGTGCCAGCAGTTTCCAGGGATCGGACACTGAAGCTTTCTTT
cdr3_aa: CASSFQGSDTEAFF

clone_size: -
j_call: TRBJ2-2
d_call: TRBD2
v_call: TRBV2
cdr3_nt: TGTGCCAGCAGTGGCCTCTTAAGGGGAGGGGTGTTTTTT
cdr3_aa: CASSGLLRGGVFF

clone_size: few
j_call: TRBJ1-6
d_call: TRBD1
v_call: TRBV10-3
cdr3_nt: TGTGCCACCACAGGGGCCGCACCGAATTCACCCCTCCACTTT
cdr3_aa: CATTGAAPNSPLHF

clone_size: -
j_call: TRBJ1-2
d_call: TRBD1
v_call: TRBV7-2
cdr3_nt: TGTGCCAGCAGCTCGGACAGGCCTCCTAAGGGCTACACCTTC
cdr3_aa: CASSSDRPPKGYTF

clone_size: few
j_call: TRBJ1-1
d_call: -
v_call: TRBV9
cdr3_nt: TGTGCCAGCAGCTTCAGGGAGGACACTGAAGCTTTCTTT
cdr3_aa: CASSFREDTEAFF

clone_size: -
j_call: TRBJ1-5
d_call: -
v_call: TRBV19
cdr3_nt: TGTGCCAGTAGTAAGGCCCAATTTCGGCCCCAGCATTTT
cdr3_aa: CASSKAQFRPQHF

clone_size: -
j_call: TRBJ2-3
d_call: -
v_call: TRBV7-9
cdr3_nt: TGTGCCAGCAGCTTAGCGGTAGCGGATACGCAGTATTTT
cdr3_aa: CASSLAVADTQYF

clone_size: -
j_call: TRBJ2-3
d_call: TRBD2
v_call: TRBV5-1
cdr3_nt: TGCGCCAGCAGCTCTGGACTAGCGGTCGCAGATACGCAGTATTTT
cdr3_aa: CASSSGLAVADTQYF

clone_size: -
j_call: TRBJ1-5
d_call: -
v_call: TRBV27
cdr3_nt: TGTGCCAGCAGTTTATCCTGGCAGGGGTCTCAGCCCCAGCATTTT
cdr3_aa: CASSLSWQGSQPQHF

clone_size: -
j_call: TRBJ1-2
d_call: TRBD1
v_call: TRBV6-1
cdr3_nt: TGTGCCAGCAGCTCTTCAGGGGGCTGGAATGGCTACACCTTC
cdr3_aa: CASSSSGGWNGYTF

clone_size: once
j_call: TRBJ2-5
d_call: TRBD1
v_call: TRBV7-8
cdr3_nt: TGTGCCAGCAGCTCAACAGGGGCAGAGACCCAGTACTTC
cdr3_aa: CASSSTGAETQYF

clone_size: few
j_call: TRBJ1-1
d_call: -
v_call: TRBV30
cdr3_nt: TGTGCCTGGAGTGTATCCGGGGGCAAAGCTTTCTTT
cdr3_aa: CAWSVSGGKAFF

clone_size: -
j_call: TRBJ2-1
d_call: -
v_call: TRBV7-2
cdr3_nt: TGTGCCAGCAGCTTACCACCCGGGACCCATCTGAATGAGCAGTTCTTC
cdr3_aa: CASSLPPGTHLNEQFF

clone_size: -
j_call: TRBJ1-5
d_call: -
v_call: TRBV2
cdr3_nt: TGTGCCAGCAGTGCACCGAATAGCAATCAGCCCCAGCATTTT
cdr3_aa: CASSAPNSNQPQHF

clone_size: once
j_call: TRBJ1-2
d_call: -
v_call: TRBV5-1
cdr3_nt: TGCGCCAGCAGCGGCCCAGGGACTAACTATGGCTACACCTTC
cdr3_aa: CASSGPGTNYGYTF

clone_size: -
j_call: TRBJ2-2
d_call: TRBD2
v_call: TRBV5-6
cdr3_nt: TGTGCCAGCAGTTTTGATAGCGGGCGGGCCGGGGAGCTGTTTTTT
cdr3_aa: CASSFDSGRAGELFF

clone_size: -
j_call: TRBJ1-1
d_call: TRBD1
v_call: TRBV5-1
cdr3_nt: TGCGCCAGCAGCTCGGGCCCCGGGACAGGGATGAACACTGAAGCTTTCTTT
cdr3_aa: CASSSGPGTGMNTEAFF

clone_size: -
j_call: TRBJ1-1
d_call: -
v_call: TRBV5-1
cdr3_nt: TGCGCCAGCAGCGTGGACAGGAACACTGAAGCTTTCTTT
cdr3_aa: CASSVDRNTEAFF

clone_size: -
j_call: TRBJ2-1
d_call: -
v_call: TRBV29-1
cdr3_nt: TGCAGCGTTGTGGGGGGAAGGAGCTCCTACAATGAGCAGTTCTTC
cdr3_aa: CSVVGGRSSYNEQFF

clone_size: -
j_call: TRBJ2-7
d_call: -
v_call: TRBV6-5
cdr3_nt: TGTGCCAGCAGTTCCCCTTCGGACGGGGACTACGAGCAGTACTTC
cdr3_aa: CASSSPSDGDYEQYF

clone_size: few
j_call: TRBJ1-3
d_call: -
v_call: TRBV11-2
cdr3_nt: TGTGCCAGCAGCTATGGAAACACCATATATTTT
cdr3_aa: CASSYGNTIYF

clone_size: once
j_call: TRBJ1-6
d_call: -
v_call: TRBV28
cdr3_nt: TGTGCCAGCACGCCTTCAGGGTCTAGTGGTTCACCCCTCCACTTT
cdr3_aa: CASTPSGSSGSPLHF

clone_size: -
j_call: TRBJ2-2
d_call: TRBD1
v_call: TRBV5-1
cdr3_nt: TGCGCCAGCAGCCCGGACAGGGCGGCGGGCACCGGGGAGCTGTTTTTT
cdr3_aa: CASSPDRAAGTGELFF

clone_size: -
j_call: TRBJ2-2
d_call: TRBD1
v_call: TRBV30
cdr3_nt: TGTGCCTGGAGGTTCAGACAGGGATCCACCGGGGAGCTGTTTTTT
cdr3_aa: CAWRFRQGSTGELFF

clone_size: -
j_call: TRBJ1-2
d_call: -
v_call: TRBV6-1
cdr3_nt: TGTGCCGGCAGCTCCCAGGGAAACAACTATGGCTACACCTTC
cdr3_aa: CAGSSQGNNYGYTF

clone_size: -
j_call: TRBJ2-7
d_call: -
v_call: TRBV7-3
cdr3_nt: TGTGCCAGCAGCTTAACGGCAGGCTACGAGCAGTACTTC
cdr3_aa: CASSLTAGYEQYF

clone_size: -
j_call: TRBJ2-7
d_call: -
v_call: TRBV29-1
cdr3_nt: TGCAGCGTGGGGGGGGCGGTCTTCTACGAGCAGTACTTC
cdr3_aa: CSVGGAVFYEQYF

clone_size: -
j_call: TRBJ2-5
d_call: -
v_call: TRBV2
cdr3_nt: TGTGCCAGCAGGGGGGGGGCTGCACAGTACTTC
cdr3_aa: CASRGGAAQYF

clone_size: -
j_call: TRBJ2-7
d_call: TRBD2
v_call: TRBV5-1
cdr3_nt: TGCGCCAGCAGCGAGGGACTAGATCCACACGAGCAGTACTTC
cdr3_aa: CASSEGLDPHEQYF